This passage covers 25 T cell receptor beta chains from one sample sequenced in a study of blood T cell repertoires in COVID-19. Clones were read by immunoSEQ multiplex PCR, and TCRdb kept only the in-frame ones, dropping some. The sample contains some 160,000 clones, 70% to 90% of which appear only once. Material for sequencing was peripheral blood. The receptors shown here come from an elderly woman with COVID-19, enrolled during active disease.

The chain carries TRBV29-1 and TRBJ2-1; 10 positions agree with TRBD1. The CDR3 loop spans 17 amino acids. Germline trimming cut 6 bases from V and 4 bases from J; bases unmatched to any gene: 15. The germline CDR1 and CDR2 sequences are SQVTM and ANQGSEA. CDR3 region: CSVTPSSTGGLYNEQFF. The CDR3 DNA is TGCAGCGTGACACCCTCTTCGACAGGGGGCCTATACAATGAGCAGTTCTTC.

The chain couples TRBV29-1 to TRBJ2-7, with D tentatively TRBD1 (7 bases). This CDR3 region has 12 residues. CDR1 is SQVTM and CDR2 is ANQGSEA in the germline V gene. V shed 5 bases and J shed 5 bases, with 13 bases lying between them. The CDR3 sequence: CSVKGGGDEQYF. CDR3 in DNA: TGCAGCGTTAAAGGAGGGGGCGACGAGCAGTACTTC.

The chain uses TRBV9 and TRBJ2-3, with D possibly TRBD2 on 7 matching bases. The CDR3 spans 17 residues. Trimming shortened V by 1 base and J by 0 bases, and 15 bases separated the two germline ends. Germline V gene data show CDR1 as SGDLS and CDR2 as YYNGEE. The CDR3 sequence: CASSVWGGSSSTDTQYF. The CDR3 nucleotides read TGTGCCAGCAGCGTATGGGGGGGCTCTTCTAGCACAGATACGCAGTATTTT.

This clone was found a few times. The chain recombines TRBV2 with TRBJ1-6; 9 bases match TRBD1. J gave up 11 bases and V 6 bases, and 11 bases lay outside the gene matches. Germline V gene sequence: CDR1 SNHLY, CDR2 FYNNEI. The CDR3 is made up of 15 amino acids. The CDR3 sequence: CASSTGTGSLPPLHF. As DNA, the CDR3 is TGTGCCAGCAGCACCGGGACAGGGTCTCTCCCACCCCTCCACTTT.

The gene calls are TRBV6-6 and TRBJ2-2; 9 bases fit TRBD2. The CDR3 totals 16 residues. V shed 5 bases and J 7 bases; nucleotides not matched to a gene: 11. Per germline, CDR1 MNHNY and CDR2 SVGAGI (reference sequence). CDR3 bases: TGTGCCAGCAGTCCCCCTGGCGGGAGGGCCGGCGGGGAGCTGTTTTTT. Translated, it gives CASSPPGGRAGGELFF.

This clone has only a few counts. The chain has TRBV7-9 and TRBJ2-5; 8 bases align to TRBD2. The germline V gene has CDR1 SEHNR and CDR2 FQNEAQ (reference sequence). The trim removed 3 bases at V and 6 bases at J, leaving 21 bases unmatched. The CDR3 contains 19 residues. CDR3 sequence reads: CASSFGEAGTSRGRQTQYF. CDR3 nucleotide sequence: TGTGCCAGCAGCTTCGGGGAAGCCGGGACTAGTCGGGGGAGGCAGACCCAGTACTTC.

The chain links TRBV7-6 to TRBJ2-1; 11 nucleotides line up with TRBD2. The CDR3 covers 20 residues. The V gene's germline CDR1 is SGHVS and CDR2 FNYEAQ. Trimming at V came to 1 base and at J to 0 bases, leaving 11 bases not matched to a gene. The CDR3 nucleotides are TGTGCCAGCAGCTTAGGGGGACTAGCGGCGGCGGATTTCTCCTACAATGAGCAGTTCTTC. It translates to CASSLGGLAAADFSYNEQFF.

The rearrangement links TRBV6-6 to TRBJ2-7; D is ambiguous. There are 11 residues in the CDR3. V was cut by 5 bases and J by 3 bases, with 5 bases left in between. The germline V gene encodes CDR1 MNHNY and CDR2 SVGAGI (reference sequence). Here the CDR3 DNA reads TGTGCCAGCAGTCCGGTCTACGAGCAGTACTTC. Residues: CASSPVYEQYF.

V is TRBV29-1 and J is TRBJ2-3, with TRBD1 matching over 9 bases. Germline V gene data show CDR1 as SQVTM and CDR2 as ANQGSEA. The trim removed 3 bases at V and 5 bases at J, leaving 9 bases unmatched. The CDR3 runs 15 residues. CDR3 DNA: TGCAGCGTTGACCGAAACAGGGGGCCGGGAGATACGCAGTATTTT. Its translation is CSVDRNRGPGDTQYF.

The chain is built from TRBV6-2 or TRBV6-3 and TRBJ1-1; 8 nucleotides agree with TRBD1. V was clipped by 5 bases and J by 5 bases; unmatched bases: 7. CDR1 is MNHEY, CDR2 SVGEGT, per germline. The CDR3 sequence is 14 residues long. In DNA, the CDR3 is TGTGCCAGCAGTCCACGGACAGGGCGGACTGAAGCTTTCTTT. This sequence encodes CASSPRTGRTEAFF.

The chain has TRBV19 and TRBJ2-7, with D hard to call. CDR1 LNHDA and CDR2 SQIVND come from the germline V gene (reference sequence). The CDR3 length is 12 residues. Deletions cut 5 bases from V and 3 bases from J, with 8 bases between. The CDR3 protein is CASSPSGYEQYF. The CDR3 DNA sequence: TGTGCCAGTAGTCCTTCGGGCTACGAGCAGTACTTC.

This clone was picked up one time. This chain links TRBV4-3 with TRBJ1-2; no clear D. In germline, CDR1 is LGHNA, CDR2 YSLEER. Between the trimmed V and J ends, which lost 0 bases and 8 bases, there was a span of 13 bases. The CDR3 has 14 residues. CDR3 sequence reads: CASSQDVNGGGYTF. The CDR3 DNA reads TGCGCCAGCAGCCAAGATGTTAACGGCGGCGGCTACACCTTC.

The rearrangement joins TRBV29-1 to TRBJ2-5; tentatively, D is TRBD2 (6 bases). The germline CDR1 and CDR2 sequences are SQVTM and ANQGSEA. The V end was cut by 3 bases, the J end by 4 bases, with 9 bases between. This CDR3 contains 12 residues. This chain's CDR3 is CSVEAGGETQYF. CDR3 coding DNA: TGCAGCGTTGAGGCCGGGGGAGAGACCCAGTACTTC. Full variable domain (rest looked up from reference TRBV29-1 and TRBJ2-5): SAVISQKPSRDICQRGTSLTIQCQVDSQVTMMFWYRQQPGQSLTLIATANQGSEATYESGFVIDKFPISRPNLTFSTLTVSNMSPEDSSIYLCSVEAGGETQYFGPGTRLLVL.

The chain recombines TRBV29-1 with TRBJ1-2; D may be TRBD1 (5 bases). V lost 3 bases and J 4 bases, leaving 15 bases between the germline ends. Germline V gives CDR1 SQVTM, CDR2 ANQGSEA. CDR3 length: 14 amino acids. CDR3 sequence reads: CSVDLSGISYGYTF. In DNA, the CDR3 is TGCAGCGTTGACCTTTCAGGGATTTCCTATGGCTACACCTTC.

The table lists this clone with a few counts. CDR3 coding DNA: TGTGCCAGCAGTTCCGGACAGGGCGGGGGTAACTATGGCTACACCTTC. It translates to CASSSGQGGGNYGYTF. This chain links TRBV5-4 with TRBJ1-2, with 8 bases lining up with TRBD1. Germline lookup yields CDR1 SGHNT and CDR2 YYREEE (reference sequence). There are 16 residues in the CDR3. V shed 5 bases, J shed 1 base, and the junction held 10 bases outside the gene matches.

This chain joins TRBV9 and TRBJ1-1; 10 bases are a match to TRBD1. The CDR3 covers 15 residues. CDR1 and CDR2 from the germline V gene are SGDLS and YYNGEE. With 3 bases clipped from V and 4 bases from J, the junction kept 6 bases outside the gene matches. The CDR3 DNA sequence: TGTGCCAGCAGCGGAGGAGGACAGGGGGTCACTGAAGCTTTCTTT. Translation: CASSGGGQGVTEAFF.

This chain uses TRBV5-5 with TRBJ2-6; 8 bases map to TRBD1. This CDR3 contains 18 residues. Germline assignment: CDR1 SGHKS and CDR2 YYEKEE (reference sequence). The V segment lost 3 bases and the J segment 2 bases; nucleotides outside the gene matches: 10. CDR3 region: CASSSPPAGQAGANVLTF. The CDR3 nucleotides are TGTGCCAGCAGCTCTCCCCCGGCGGGACAGGCTGGGGCCAACGTCCTGACTTTC.

This clone was counted only a few times. This chain links TRBV19 with TRBJ1-2; TRBD1 is a possible D gene (5 bases). CDR1 LNHDA and CDR2 SQIVND come from the germline V gene (reference sequence). This CDR3 region has 14 residues. Trimming took 3 bases from V and 7 from J, leaving 15 bases between them. In DNA, the CDR3 is TGTGCCAGTAGTATTAATGGGGCTATCGGTGGCTACACCTTC. It translates to CASSINGAIGGYTF.

The chain is built from TRBV7-2 and TRBJ2-7; D is uncertain. The germline V and J ends were trimmed by 5 bases and 0 bases, with 11 bases remaining between them. This CDR3 has 14 amino acids. The germline V gene has CDR1 SGHTA and CDR2 FQGNSA. The CDR3 loop is CASSIDTSSYEQYF. The CDR3 nucleotides are TGTGCCAGCAGCATTGACACGAGCTCCTACGAGCAGTACTTC.

The rearrangement uses TRBV5-1 and TRBJ2-5; D gene ambiguous. The ends were cut back, 0 bases at V and 2 bases at J, with 11 bases in the middle. There are 15 residues in the CDR3. In germline, CDR1 is SGHRS, CDR2 YFSETQ. The CDR3 region is CASSLDTSLQETQYF. In DNA, the CDR3 is TGCGCCAGCAGCTTGGACACCTCCCTTCAAGAGACCCAGTACTTC.

The V gene is TRBV9, the J gene TRBJ2-1, with TRBD2 identical over 7 bases. Germline V gives CDR1 SGDLS, CDR2 YYNGEE. This CDR3 contains 14 residues. V shed 0 bases and J 6 bases; nucleotides not matched to a gene: 3. This chain's CDR3 is CASSVVASGNEQFF. Written as DNA, the CDR3 is TGTGCCAGCAGCGTAGTGGCTAGCGGCAATGAGCAGTTCTTC.

In DNA, the CDR3 is TGTGCCAGCAGCTTAGCAGGGGGCGCGGAAGAGACCCAGTACTTC. Translation: CASSLAGGAEETQYF. The chain employs TRBV7-2 and TRBJ2-5, with TRBD1 identical over 7 bases. CDR3 size: 15 residues. V lost 0 bases to trimming and J lost 3 bases; unmatched junction nucleotides: 4. CDR1 is SGHTA and CDR2 is FQGNSA in the germline V gene.

V is TRBV12-3 or TRBV12-4 and J is TRBJ2-1, with a tentative D call TRBD1 (6 bases). The CDR3 contains 13 residues. Trimming cost V 3 bases and J 7 bases, with 10 bases left between them. The CDR3 spells CASSFTGPNEQFF. In DNA, the CDR3 is TGTGCCAGCAGTTTTACAGGGCCTAATGAGCAGTTCTTC.

V gene TRBV6-2 or TRBV6-3 combines with J gene TRBJ2-7; a possible D gene is TRBD1 (5 bases). The CDR3 loop spans 13 amino acids. Trimming removed 1 base at V and 5 bases at J, with 9 bases between. Germline CDR1 is MNHEY and CDR2 is SVGEGT. Here the CDR3 DNA reads TGTGCCAGCAGTTACTGGGGCTTAGACGAGCAGTACTTC. This codes for CASSYWGLDEQYF.

Comment on this clone: Other nucleotide sequences from this sample produce the same CDR3. The V and J genes are TRBV18 and TRBJ2-3, with 7 bases lining up with TRBD2. The CDR3 covers 15 residues. In germline, CDR1 is KGHSH, CDR2 LQKENI. The V segment lost 3 bases and the J segment 0 bases; nucleotides outside the gene matches: 3. This CDR3 reads CASSPEGLSTDTQYF. The CDR3 nucleotides are TGTGCCAGCTCACCCGAGGGACTAAGCACAGATACGCAGTATTTT. Combining the CDR3 with reference TRBV18 and TRBJ2-3 gives the whole variable domain NAGVMQNPRHLVRRRGQEARLRCSPMKGHSHVYWYRQLPEEGLKFMVYLQKENIIDESGMPKERFSAEFPKEGPSILRIQQVVRGDSAAYFCASSPEGLSTDTQYFGPGTRLTVL.